This is a list of T cell receptor beta chains from one sample in a study of blood T cell repertoires in COVID-19. TCRdb's copy holds only in-frame clones and misses some; the assay was immunoSEQ multiplex PCR. Of 100,000 to 150,000 clones detected, 86% appear once; the ten largest clones hold about 8%. The sequencing input was peripheral blood. These receptor sequences come from an older man who had recovered from COVID-19. Both conserved end residues are trimmed from each CDR3. Each record gives: D gene, J gene, V gene, CDR3 protein. D genes are given only for firm matches.

d_gene: NA; j_gene: TRBJ2-1; v_gene: TRBV27; CDR3aa: ASSLISSYNEQF
d_gene: TRBD1; j_gene: TRBJ2-7; v_gene: TRBV9; CDR3aa: ASSARQGGYEQY
d_gene: TRBD1; j_gene: TRBJ1-1; v_gene: TRBV7-9; CDR3aa: ASSLATGEESAF
d_gene: TRBD1; j_gene: TRBJ1-5; v_gene: TRBV27; CDR3aa: ASSISPGGYNQPQH
d_gene: NA; j_gene: TRBJ1-4; v_gene: TRBV5-1; CDR3aa: ASSYEGRSEKLF
d_gene: NA; j_gene: TRBJ1-1; v_gene: TRBV5-8; CDR3aa: ASSLGTLNTEAF
d_gene: TRBD2; j_gene: TRBJ2-3; v_gene: TRBV7-3; CDR3aa: ASSFSGVVDTQY
d_gene: TRBD2; j_gene: TRBJ2-3; v_gene: TRBV29-1; CDR3aa: SVVLGLAGGPEDTQY
d_gene: NA; j_gene: TRBJ1-6; v_gene: TRBV3-1/TRBV3-2; CDR3aa: ASSQVRGPSPLH
d_gene: NA; j_gene: TRBJ1-4; v_gene: TRBV5-4; CDR3aa: ASSLVAQEKLF
d_gene: TRBD2; j_gene: TRBJ2-1; v_gene: TRBV7-6; CDR3aa: ASTRTYRAGGLGSEQF
d_gene: NA; j_gene: TRBJ2-2; v_gene: TRBV7-8; CDR3aa: ASARHGGELF
d_gene: NA; j_gene: TRBJ1-6; v_gene: TRBV11-2; CDR3aa: ASTSAQGLNSPLH
d_gene: NA; j_gene: TRBJ1-2; v_gene: TRBV2; CDR3aa: ASRADTPTYGYT
d_gene: NA; j_gene: TRBJ2-3; v_gene: TRBV18; CDR3aa: ASSQTRTDTQY
d_gene: NA; j_gene: TRBJ2-7; v_gene: TRBV20-1; CDR3aa: SARRLVAVG
d_gene: NA; j_gene: TRBJ1-1; v_gene: TRBV2; CDR3aa: ASSPPEGRGTEAF
d_gene: TRBD2; j_gene: TRBJ2-2; v_gene: TRBV3-1/TRBV3-2; CDR3aa: ASSLTGGATSGNTGELF
d_gene: TRBD1; j_gene: TRBJ2-1; v_gene: TRBV7-2; CDR3aa: ASSTRTGVDEQF
d_gene: TRBD2; j_gene: TRBJ2-7; v_gene: TRBV10-3; CDR3aa: AITPGLAGGGHEQY
d_gene: TRBD2; j_gene: TRBJ2-2; v_gene: TRBV19; CDR3aa: ASRGGRGSNTGELF
d_gene: NA; j_gene: TRBJ2-2; v_gene: TRBV19; CDR3aa: ASSIGRGRGRGTGELF
d_gene: TRBD1; j_gene: TRBJ2-4; v_gene: TRBV6-5; CDR3aa: ASSPQTGIFYIQY
d_gene: TRBD2; j_gene: TRBJ2-4; v_gene: TRBV2; CDR3aa: AGAPGLAAKNIQY
d_gene: NA; j_gene: TRBJ2-7; v_gene: TRBV5-4; CDR3aa: ASRAGLLGEQY
d_gene: NA; j_gene: TRBJ1-2; v_gene: TRBV25-1; CDR3aa: ASSERVSGYGYT
d_gene: TRBD1; j_gene: TRBJ1-4; v_gene: TRBV19; CDR3aa: ASSFPGQGTNEKLF
d_gene: TRBD2; j_gene: TRBJ2-5; v_gene: TRBV5-1; CDR3aa: ASSLFGLAGGVQETQY
d_gene: TRBD1; j_gene: TRBJ2-7; v_gene: TRBV30; CDR3aa: AWSQGAYEQY
d_gene: TRBD1; j_gene: TRBJ2-7; v_gene: TRBV5-6; CDR3aa: ASSAWTGIMYEQY
d_gene: NA; j_gene: TRBJ2-6; v_gene: TRBV19; CDR3aa: ASSIAVGRRSGANVLT
d_gene: NA; j_gene: TRBJ1-5; v_gene: TRBV5-1; CDR3aa: ASSLTWGEGQPQH
d_gene: NA; j_gene: TRBJ1-2; v_gene: TRBV5-1; CDR3aa: ASSLRSGAGYT
d_gene: NA; j_gene: TRBJ1-4; v_gene: TRBV6-9; CDR3aa: AIMWAAGADSTNEKLF
d_gene: NA; j_gene: TRBJ2-5; v_gene: TRBV7-3; CDR3aa: ASSLKPQETQY
d_gene: NA; j_gene: TRBJ1-2; v_gene: TRBV3-1/TRBV3-2; CDR3aa: ASSPRGRRAYGYT
d_gene: NA; j_gene: TRBJ1-1; v_gene: TRBV4-3; CDR3aa: ASSPTHRENTEAF
d_gene: TRBD2; j_gene: TRBJ2-1; v_gene: TRBV7-2; CDR3aa: ASSWGLAGIYNEQF
d_gene: NA; j_gene: TRBJ2-6; v_gene: TRBV27; CDR3aa: ASSLRGGISGANVLT
d_gene: TRBD2; j_gene: TRBJ2-3; v_gene: TRBV7-3; CDR3aa: ASSLMGGGADTQY
d_gene: TRBD2; j_gene: TRBJ2-5; v_gene: TRBV7-6; CDR3aa: ASSPGLAGGYQETQY
d_gene: NA; j_gene: TRBJ1-5; v_gene: TRBV11-3; CDR3aa: ASSSPDRQPQH
d_gene: NA; j_gene: TRBJ1-1; v_gene: TRBV27; CDR3aa: ASSLSPGSAEAF
d_gene: TRBD1; j_gene: TRBJ1-2; v_gene: TRBV5-1; CDR3aa: ASSLGDRGFGYT
d_gene: TRBD2; j_gene: TRBJ2-3; v_gene: TRBV2; CDR3aa: ASSPITSGGRTDTQY
d_gene: NA; j_gene: TRBJ2-5; v_gene: TRBV12-5; CDR3aa: ASGLSGEETQY
d_gene: NA; j_gene: TRBJ2-3; v_gene: TRBV24-1; CDR3aa: ATSDLSIFGGAYTDTQY
d_gene: TRBD2; j_gene: TRBJ2-7; v_gene: TRBV18; CDR3aa: ASSLEDSGILYEQY
d_gene: TRBD1; j_gene: TRBJ1-2; v_gene: TRBV18; CDR3aa: ASSPSGDRAPT
d_gene: TRBD1; j_gene: TRBJ1-1; v_gene: TRBV4-1; CDR3aa: ASSQGQGSSAAF
d_gene: TRBD2; j_gene: TRBJ2-3; v_gene: TRBV28; CDR3aa: ASSQGLAWDTDTQY
d_gene: NA; j_gene: TRBJ2-1; v_gene: TRBV14; CDR3aa: ASSHQRTVYNEQF
d_gene: NA; j_gene: TRBJ2-5; v_gene: TRBV4-1; CDR3aa: ASSLAGAQETQY
d_gene: NA; j_gene: TRBJ1-1; v_gene: TRBV5-1; CDR3aa: ASSLGFGTEAF
d_gene: TRBD2; j_gene: TRBJ2-5; v_gene: TRBV30; CDR3aa: AWSVLGYGRGTQY
d_gene: NA; j_gene: TRBJ1-5; v_gene: TRBV7-3; CDR3aa: ASSLGANQPQH
d_gene: NA; j_gene: TRBJ1-3; v_gene: TRBV2; CDR3aa: ASSDQGSGNTIY
d_gene: NA; j_gene: TRBJ1-3; v_gene: TRBV11-2; CDR3aa: ASSRTFSGNTIY
d_gene: TRBD2; j_gene: TRBJ2-5; v_gene: TRBV2; CDR3aa: ASESSGGAPQETQY
d_gene: TRBD2; j_gene: TRBJ2-1; v_gene: TRBV2; CDR3aa: ASSSGTSGRVYNEQF